This T cell receptor (beta chain) was sequenced in a study of blood T cell repertoires in COVID-19 (dated by TCRdb to 2018 to 2020). With respect to the entire study: Samples covering the acute and convalescent phases of COVID-19 were provided by collaborators in the United States, Italy and Spain. The prospective study material was composed of cDNA or gDNA derived from T cells, B-cell-depleted T cells, or PBMCs. Deeply sampled blood TCRbeta repertoires from subjects exposed to, actively infected with, or recovered from COVID-19 were included in the dataset. The repertoires were released in a freely available public database meant as a resource for research on the immune response to SARS-CoV-2. The samples were drawn from two sources: the first 160 participants of the ongoing ImmuneRACE study, and 1,000 to 1,500 subjects contributed by 6 global collaborators. The sample metadata nearly always contained a de-identified subject ID, COVID-19 status, age in years and sex. Where available, HLA class I and class II types were obtained from metadata supplied by the sample provider rather than from assay-based typing.

In the prospective study, participants were about 18 to 100 years old, resided in 25 or so geographic areas of the United States, and were enrolled through a virtual design. Cohort assignment in the prospective study relied on participant-reported clinical history from a screening survey and a study questionnaire. For ImmuneRACE Cohort 3, a participant was defined as recovered based on two consecutive negative NP/OP PCR tests, clearance by a healthcare professional, or resolution of symptoms. In the prospective study, mobile phlebotomists collected whole blood, serum and a nasopharyngeal or oropharyngeal swab from each participant. Additional blood draws and questionnaires over an approximately two-month period could optionally be provided by prospective study participants. Blood samples from the prospective study were shipped frozen or at room temperature prior to DNA extraction. Sequences GTSNPN (CDR1) and SVGIG (CDR2) are obtained from the germline V gene (reference sequence). The V end gives up 0 bases and the J end 9 bases, leaving 7 bases in the junction not matched to a gene. The CDR3 has 15 amino acids, counting the end cysteine and phenylalanine. Of the read, only the CDR3 DNA is kept; its 45 bases are in frame from base 1.

The research as a whole found: The quantity of clinical and demographic metadata differed by source and by participant and was supplied without curation.

The immunoSEQ Assay, a bias-controlled multiplex PCR, was used to amplify TCRbeta CDR3 regions from genomic DNA. In the paper's pipeline: The number of nucleated cells in each sample was estimated from the amplification of reference gene primers within the assay. To quantify the absolute abundance of each unique TCRbeta CDR3 rearrangement, sequence reads were collapsed and filtered. For each sample, productive Simpson clonality was calculated as the square root of Simpson's diversity index over productive rearrangements. What TCRdb holds here is the immuneACCESS table cut down to in-frame rearrangements. Part of the clones is not present; checked against another copy, under half of the missing clones reflect an unresolved V gene, and the others are unexplained. Clone size and the V and J calls come from that table; the DNA yielded D and trimming. The sample table records a few hundred thousand clones; more than 80% of these occur just once. Around 1.1% of the sample is taken by the ten largest.

Worth noting for this clone: This clone's antigen is unknown. Per-nucleotide qualities are absent, and no much larger clonotype sits a single base away.

Material: PBMCs or T cells enriched from blood (not recorded which). The chain is made from TRBV30 and TRBJ2-1; the central 11 bases match TRBD2. This TCR derives from a man aged 25 to 40 who had recovered from COVID-19. Read as DNA, the sequence is TGTGCCTGGAGTGTAGAACTAGCGGGAGTGGGTGAGCAGTTCTTC. It encodes CAWSVELAGVGEQFF.